The 16 T cell receptor beta chains below come from one sample, sequenced in a study of T cells in Graves' hyperthyroidism and ophthalmopathy (dated by TCRdb to between 2019 and 2020). Libraries were prepared through multiplex PCR. Sequenced on an Illumina HiSeq 2000. TCR beta CDR3 regions were amplified from RNA transcripts. The first round of RT-PCR for the TCR CDR3 was performed with the HTBI primer set and the Qiagen OneStep RT-PCR kit. The public reads were quality trimmed at Q25 with fastp and then assembled into clones with MiXCR by TCRdb, keeping productive beta chains. Records with the same CDR3 protein are collapsed into one entry carrying the most frequent genes and DNA. The sample contains hundreds of thousands of distinct CDR3 sequences, roughly 16% of them found a single time. 2.5% to 4% of the sample lies in the top ten. Material: blood. The receptors stem from a woman aged 40 to 49 with Graves' ophthalmopathy.

This clonotype was seen only a few times. The chain links TRBV6-1 to TRBJ2-1; 10 nucleotides agree with TRBD2. V trimming: 6 bases; J trimming: 5 bases; junction bases outside the gene matches: 4. This CDR3 comprises 14 residues. The germline V gene encodes CDR1 MNHNS and CDR2 SASEGT. In DNA form, the CDR3 reads TGTGCCAGCAGGGGGACTAGCGCAAACAATGAGCAGTTCTTC. It is translated as CASRGTSANNEQFF.

Many counts were recorded for this clonotype. The chain links TRBV20-1 to TRBJ1-2; weak D call: TRBD1 (6 bases). The germline gives CDR1 DFQATT, CDR2 SNEGSKA (reference sequence). The CDR3 covers 13 residues. Trimming removed 2 bases at V and 10 bases at J, with 17 bases between. CDR3 region: CSARTTGKGYYTF. The CDR3 bases are TGCAGTGCTAGAACTACAGGGAAAGGGTACTACACCTTC.

The J gene is TRBJ2-7, the V gene TRBV18, with D perhaps matching TRBD1 (5 bases). Trimming took 2 bases from V and 1 from J, leaving 15 bases between them. The germline gives CDR1 KGHSH, CDR2 LQKENI. The CDR3 spans 16 residues. The CDR3 DNA is TGTGCCAGCTCACCAGCGTATAGTGACAGTTCCTACGAGCAGTACTTC. Its protein product is CASSPAYSDSSYEQYF.

The V call is TRBV2, the J call TRBJ1-1; a weak D match, TRBD1 (6 bases). CDR3 size: 14 residues. Between the trimmed V and J ends, which lost 8 bases and 1 base, there was a span of 14 bases. The germline CDR1 and CDR2 sequences are SNHLY and FYNNEI. CDR3 amino acids: CASGPGHSNTEAFF. The CDR3 bases are TGTGCCAGCGGTCCGGGACACTCGAACACTGAAGCTTTCTTT.

This clonotype was seen only a few times. The genes are TRBV20-1 and TRBJ2-2; D gene ambiguous. Per the germline V gene, CDR1 is DFQATT and CDR2 is SNEGSKA (reference sequence). The CDR3 spans 14 residues. V lost 2 bases to trimming and J lost 3 bases, with 10 bases between them. The CDR3 DNA reads TGCAGTGCTAGAAAAGGGTTCGACACCGGGGAGCTGTTTTTT. Translating it yields CSARKGFDTGELFF.

The sample holds many counts of this clonotype. The V and J genes are TRBV12-3 or TRBV12-4 and TRBJ1-1; D remains ambiguous. This CDR3 is 13 amino acids long. The germline V and J ends were trimmed by 4 bases and 1 base, with 7 bases remaining between them. The CDR3 protein is CASSSPENTEAFF. DNA of the CDR3: TGTGCCAGCAGTTCCCCCGAGAACACTGAAGCTTTCTTT.

This clonotype has more than one count but fewer than ten. The chain is built from TRBV6-2 or TRBV6-3 and TRBJ2-7, with D possibly being TRBD2 (6 bases). CDR3 length: 19 residues. The germline CDR1 and CDR2 sequences are MNHEY and SVGEGT. Trimming took off 4 bases at V and 0 bases at J, with 25 bases between the two ends. CDR3 coding DNA: TGTGCCAGCAGTTCTCCCCCCGGGGGTGGTAGCGAGACCTCCTACGAGCAGTACTTC. It translates to CASSSPPGGGSETSYEQYF.

This clonotype was seen a few times. The chain employs TRBV20-1 and TRBJ1-5, with 7 positions matching TRBD1. This CDR3 region has 17 residues. The V gene end was trimmed by 5 bases and the J gene end by 4 bases; junction bases not matched to a gene: 17. Germline V lookup: CDR1 DFQATT, CDR2 SNEGSKA (reference sequence). The DNA for the CDR3 is TGCAGTGCTCACAGACTGGGGGAAGGGGGCCTTAATCAGCCCCAGCATTTT. This sequence encodes CSAHRLGEGGLNQPQHF.

This clonotype was found many times. The chain combines TRBV7-9 with TRBJ1-6; TRBD1 matches at 7 bases. Trimming at V came to 5 bases and at J to 7 bases, leaving 8 bases not matched to a gene. Germline lookup yields CDR1 SEHNR and CDR2 FQNEAQ (reference sequence). The CDR3 sequence is 15 residues long. The CDR3 region is CASSGGQSLNSPLHF. The CDR3 DNA follows: TGTGCCAGCAGCGGGGGACAGTCCTTAAATTCACCCCTCCACTTT.

The rearrangement joins TRBV20-1 to TRBJ2-3, with TRBD1 identical over 10 bases. The junction had 8 bases not matched to a gene; V was cut back by 6 bases and J by 2 bases. The CDR3 length is 15 residues. Germline V gives CDR1 DFQATT, CDR2 SNEGSKA (reference sequence). CDR3 DNA sequence: TGCAGTGCGACTCCGGGACAGGGGCTCACAGATACGCAGTATTTT. It is translated as CSATPGQGLTDTQYF.

This clonotype was seen only a few times. Just one base apart from a much larger clone, this may be a read error. The chain employs TRBV9 and TRBJ2-3; D is ambiguous. The CDR3 consists of 12 residues. CDR1 SGDLS and CDR2 YYNGEE come from the germline V gene. V lost 9 bases and J lost 1, with 9 bases in between. The CDR3 region is CATSRGTDTQYF. DNA for the CDR3: TGTGCCACCTCCCGGGGCACAGATACGCAGTATTTT.

This chain joins TRBV20-1 and TRBJ2-1; 15 bases fit TRBD2. V lost 3 bases, J lost 0 bases, and 9 bases stayed unmatched. The CDR3 length is 19 residues. CDR1 and CDR2 (germline): DFQATT, SNEGSKA (reference sequence). The CDR3 DNA is TGCAGTGCTAGCGTCCCGGGACTAGCGGGGGGTCGCTCCTACAATGAGCAGTTCTTC. Translation gives CSASVPGLAGGRSYNEQFF.

This clonotype was observed at least ten times. The chain employs TRBV10-3 and TRBJ1-1, with D maybe TRBD1 (5 bases). V lost 0 bases, J lost 4 bases, and 6 bases lay in between. The CDR3 runs 13 residues. CDR1 is ENHRY, CDR2 SYGVKD, per germline. The CDR3 protein is CAISESQATEAFF. The CDR3 DNA is TGTGCCATCAGTGAGTCACAGGCCACTGAAGCTTTCTTT.

V is TRBV10-3 and J is TRBJ1-6; possibly TRBD1 for D (5 bases). V lost 4 bases and J lost 6, with 16 bases in between. The CDR3 runs 16 residues. The germline V gene encodes CDR1 ENHRY and CDR2 SYGVKD. The chain's CDR3 is CAISGPSGGINSPLHF. The CDR3, as DNA: TGTGCCATCAGTGGTCCGTCGGGGGGGATTAATTCACCCCTCCACTTT.

In this sample, this clonotype turned up many times. The gene calls are TRBV12-3 or TRBV12-4 and TRBJ1-1, with no clear D. Trimming shortened V by 4 bases and J by 3 bases, and 9 bases separated the two germline ends. CDR3 length: 13 residues. The CDR3 nucleotides read TGTGCCAGCAGTTGGGCCTGGGACACTGAAGCTTTCTTT. Its protein product is CASSWAWDTEAFF.

This rearrangement joins TRBV20-1 to TRBJ1-2; D may be TRBD1 (6 bases). The CDR3 sequence is 19 residues long. V was cut by 1 base and J by 0 bases, with 24 bases left in between. CDR1 DFQATT and CDR2 SNEGSKA come from the germline V gene (reference sequence). The CDR3, as DNA: TGCAGTGCTAGAGTAATCCCAAGGCTTAGAGGGACACCTAACTATGGCTACACCTTC. The encoded protein is CSARVIPRLRGTPNYGYTF.